This TCR beta chain was recovered during a study of T cells in Graves' hyperthyroidism and ophthalmopathy. Turning to the study itself: The blood sample was taken at first diagnosis, before treatment began.

Study-wide points: In the blood, most expanded thyroid clonotypes above 0.001 appeared as well. Median prediction lead before ophthalmopathy onset was around 6.9 months with the model.

Researchers amplified the TCR beta CDR3 regions from RNA transcripts. HTBI primers were used for first-round RT-PCR of the TCR CDR3. MiXCR, applied by TCRdb to the multiplex PCR reads, yields one record per CDR3 protein. In the table there are some 320,000 distinct CDR3 sequences, approximately 15% of which are singletons. Trimming pared 3 bases from V and 2 bases from J, leaving 8 bases between. This CDR3 comprises 15 residues. Germline-derived CDR1 and CDR2 are SNHLY and FYNNEI. This clonotype was counted many times. Its antigen is not known. Diagnoses were established using clinical symptoms, serum thyroxine and TRAb, thyroid ultrasound and orbital computed tomography.

The chain recombines TRBV2 with TRBJ1-6; the D is unclear. This receptor was obtained from a woman aged 40 to 49 with Graves' ophthalmopathy. What was sequenced was blood. The CDR3 loop reads CASSEEAAYNSPLHF. In nucleotides, the CDR3 is TGTGCCAGCAGTGAGGAGGCGGCCTATAATTCACCCCTCCACTTT.